This paragraph covers one TCR beta chain sequence. The antigen remains undetermined. The CDR3 spans 14 residues. CDR1 SGHDT and CDR2 YYEEEE come from the germline V gene. Trimming took 0 bases from V and 7 from J, leaving 13 bases between them. The sample originates from a study of T cell responses to AZD1222 COVID-19 vaccine. Libraries were prepared by immunoSEQ multiplex PCR; TCRdb keeps only in-frame clonotypes and omits some of them. The repertoire has tens of thousands of clones, 90% of them found once; the top ten carry about two fifths. Study-wide results and caveats: Clonal diversity may have been underestimated, and the donors were mostly white British, with more females than males.

The receptor was isolated from an adult who received the AZD1222 COVID-19 vaccine. The chain is built from TRBV5-6 and TRBJ1-2; D is unclear. The starting material was peripheral blood, obtained 28 days after the second AZD1222 dose. The CDR3 here is CASSLAVRLAGYTF. CDR3 sequence (DNA): TGTGCCAGCAGCTTGGCGGTTCGACTGGCTGGCTACACCTTC.